What follows are 15 T cell receptor beta chains derived from one specimen sequenced in a study of cytomegalovirus exposure and HLA in healthy donors (dated by TCRdb to about 2017). To prepare the library, the immunoSEQ multiplex PCR assay was applied. For the multiplex PCR, a mixture combining 60 forward primers for TCR Vbeta segments and 13 reverse primers for TCR Jbeta segments was used. In its TCRdb copy, this immuneACCESS table keeps in-frame sequences only and misses some clones. Where compared with another copy, unresolved V genes explain less than half of these, and the others have no known cause. Counted in this sample were 90,000 to 95,000 clones; approximately 78% of them appeared once. The ten most abundant clones make up approximately 4% of the sample. Sequencing was done on a sample of PBMCs. Receptors originate from a male donor in good health and CMV-seropositive.

The V call is TRBV5-5, the J call TRBJ1-6, with D perhaps TRBD1 (5 bases). This CDR3 contains 15 residues. The V end was cut by 5 bases, the J end by 2 bases, with 11 bases between. Germline CDR1 SGHKS, CDR2 YYEKEE (reference sequence). The CDR3 sequence: CASSYDSAYNSPLHF. The CDR3, as DNA: TGTGCCAGCAGTTATGACAGCGCCTATAATTCACCCCTCCACTTT.

The genes are TRBV27 and TRBJ1-2; 7 positions match TRBD1. V was clipped by 5 bases and J by 5 bases; unmatched bases: 8. CDR3 size: 14 residues. CDR1 and CDR2 from the germline V gene are MNHEY and SMNVEV (reference sequence). DNA of the CDR3: TGTGCCAGCAGTCGCATGACAGGGCGGTATGGCTACACCTTC. It specifies CASSRMTGRYGYTF.

The chain joins TRBV7-9 to TRBJ2-7; TRBD1 might be the D (6 bases). The V end was cut by 3 bases, the J end by 5 bases, with 14 bases between. Germline V gene sequence: CDR1 SEHNR, CDR2 FQNEAQ (reference sequence). This CDR3 contains 14 residues. The CDR3 coding sequence is TGTGCCAGCAGCTTCTACAGGGAGCACGACGAGCAGTACTTC. Its translation is CASSFYREHDEQYF.

The chain has TRBV18 and TRBJ1-2; 8 bases match TRBD1. This CDR3 contains 15 residues. In germline, CDR1 is KGHSH, CDR2 LQKENI. The junction had 7 bases not matched to a gene; V was cut back by 3 bases and J by 4 bases. The CDR3 loop reads CASSPLGQGGYGYTF. CDR3 coding DNA: TGTGCCAGCTCACCGCTCGGACAGGGCGGCTATGGCTACACCTTC.

The rearrangement uses TRBV18 and TRBJ1-2; TRBD1 matches 10 bases. Germline assignment: CDR1 KGHSH and CDR2 LQKENI. CDR3 length: 17 amino acids. After removal of 2 bases from V and 4 bases from J, the junction contained 10 bases not matched to a gene. The CDR3 DNA reads as TGTGCCAGCTCACCAGGGGGAAGGACAGGGGGTGTCTATGGCTACACCTTC. It translates to CASSPGGRTGGVYGYTF. The full variable domain, rest sourced from reference TRBV18 and TRBJ1-2, is NAGVMQNPRHLVRRRGQEARLRCSPMKGHSHVYWYRQLPEEGLKFMVYLQKENIIDESGMPKERFSAEFPKEGPSILRIQQVVRGDSAAYFCASSPGGRTGGVYGYTFGSGTRLTVV.

The chain links TRBV19 to TRBJ2-1; D may be TRBD1 (6 bases). Germline assignment: CDR1 LNHDA and CDR2 SQIVND (reference sequence). The CDR3 length is 16 residues. V lost 5 bases and J lost 1, with 15 bases in between. The CDR3 spells CASSLTGTPSYNEQFF. CDR3 coding DNA: TGTGCCAGTAGTCTGACCGGGACACCTTCCTACAATGAGCAGTTCTTC.

DNA of the CDR3: TGTGCCAGCAGTGCCGGGACAACCTACGAGCAGTACTTC. Protein: CASSAGTTYEQYF. The V gene is TRBV6-1, the J gene TRBJ2-7; possibly TRBD1 for D (6 bases). V shed 4 bases and J shed 2 bases, with 9 bases lying between them. CDR3 length: 13 residues. CDR1 MNHNS and CDR2 SASEGT come from the germline V gene.

The V gene is TRBV2, the J gene TRBJ1-2, with D possibly TRBD1 on 5 matching bases. The CDR3 has 12 amino acids. Germline CDR1 SNHLY, CDR2 FYNNEI. Trimming removed 6 bases from V and 7 bases from J, with 12 bases in between. CDR3 in DNA: TGTGCCAGCAGCTCGGGGGGGGGTGGCTACACCTTC. Its protein product is CASSSGGGGYTF.

This clone showed up just a few times. The chain recombines TRBV6-5 with TRBJ1-1; 7 nucleotides align to TRBD1. With 6 bases clipped from V and 3 bases from J, the junction kept 7 bases outside the gene matches. CDR1 is MNHEY and CDR2 is SVGAGI in the germline V gene. This CDR3 is built from 14 residues. CDR3 protein: CASRPDRVDTEAFF. The CDR3 DNA follows: TGTGCCAGCAGGCCCGACAGGGTCGACACTGAAGCTTTCTTT.

The rearrangement uses TRBV19 and TRBJ2-5, with D possibly TRBD1 on 6 matching bases. V was trimmed by 3 bases and J by 0 bases, leaving 11 bases between them. Germline loops: CDR1 LNHDA, CDR2 SQIVND (reference sequence). This CDR3 contains 15 residues. The CDR3 is CASSISGGHQETQYF. CDR3 in DNA: TGTGCCAGTAGTATCTCTGGGGGCCACCAAGAGACCCAGTACTTC.

CDR3 sequence reads: CASSLYGSYTEAFF. Here the CDR3 DNA reads TGTGCCAGCAGTTTATATGGTAGTTACACTGAAGCTTTCTTT. The chain has TRBV28 and TRBJ1-1; D unclear. The CDR3 sequence is 14 residues long. Trimming took off 1 base at V and 3 bases at J, with 9 bases between the two ends. Germline CDR1 reads MDHEN; CDR2 reads SYDVKM.

The V call is TRBV10-3, the J call TRBJ1-2, with D unresolved. This CDR3 region has 11 residues. V shed 2 bases and J shed 6 bases, with 4 bases lying between them. Germline CDR1 ENHRY, CDR2 SYGVKD. The CDR3 sequence: CAISERDGYTF. The CDR3 coding sequence is TGTGCCATCAGTGAGAGAGATGGCTACACCTTC.

The chain has TRBV5-6 and TRBJ1-4; D is perhaps TRBD1 (6 bases). Trimming pared 4 bases from V and 4 bases from J, leaving 17 bases between. The CDR3 consists of 16 residues. Looked up from germline, CDR1 is SGHDT and CDR2 is YYEEEE. The CDR3 nucleotides are TGTGCCAGCAGCCTCACTTTAGACAGGTTTAATGAAAAACTGTTTTTT. It translates to CASSLTLDRFNEKLFF.

The rearrangement links TRBV7-3 to TRBJ1-1; D is possibly TRBD1 (5 bases). This CDR3 has 15 residues. Trimming shortened V by 1 base and J by 2 bases, and 11 bases separated the two germline ends. Germline-derived CDR1 and CDR2 are SGHTA and FQGTGA. The CDR3 sequence: CASSLIRGTNTEAFF. CDR3 nucleotide sequence: TGTGCCAGCAGCTTAATACGGGGGACCAACACTGAAGCTTTCTTT.

V is TRBV27 and J is TRBJ2-1; 13 positions match TRBD2. The CDR3 consists of 15 residues. V gave up 6 bases and J gave up 7 bases; unmatched junction bases: 6. The germline CDR1 and CDR2 sequences are MNHEY and SMNVEV (reference sequence). The chain's CDR3 is CASRSRLAGGNEQFF. In DNA, the CDR3 is TGTGCCAGCAGGTCCCGACTAGCGGGGGGAAATGAGCAGTTCTTC.